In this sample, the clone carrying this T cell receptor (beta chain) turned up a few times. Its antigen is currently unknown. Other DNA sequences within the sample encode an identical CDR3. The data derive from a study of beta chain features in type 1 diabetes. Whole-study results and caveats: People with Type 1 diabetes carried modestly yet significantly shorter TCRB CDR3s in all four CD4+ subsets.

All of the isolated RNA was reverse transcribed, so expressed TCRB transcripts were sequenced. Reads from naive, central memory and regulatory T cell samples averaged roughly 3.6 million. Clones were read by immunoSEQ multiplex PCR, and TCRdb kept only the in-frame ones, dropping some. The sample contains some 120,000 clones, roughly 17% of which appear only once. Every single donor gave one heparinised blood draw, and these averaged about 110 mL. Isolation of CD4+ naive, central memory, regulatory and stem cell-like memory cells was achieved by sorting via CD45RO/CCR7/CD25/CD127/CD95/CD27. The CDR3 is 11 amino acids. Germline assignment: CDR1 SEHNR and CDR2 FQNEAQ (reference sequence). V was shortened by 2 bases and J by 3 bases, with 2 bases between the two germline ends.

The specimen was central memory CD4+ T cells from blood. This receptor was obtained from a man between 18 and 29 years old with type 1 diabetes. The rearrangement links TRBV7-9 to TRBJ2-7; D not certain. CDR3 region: CASSLNYEQYF. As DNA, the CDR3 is TGTGCCAGCAGCTTAAACTACGAGCAGTACTTC.